The 17 T cell receptor beta chains below were found in one sample sequenced in a study of regulatory T cells in long-lasting Graves disease. Arm-PCR with iRepertoire HTBI primers amplified the CDR3 regions for these TCR beta libraries. Each CDR3 protein is one row after TCRdb ran MiXCR on the multiplex PCR reads. This sample has 520,000 or so distinct CDR3 sequences, with around 12% found just once. Time point reported: newly diagnosed GD, antithyroid drugs for less than 3 months. Making the TCR library involved RNA that had been extracted from PBMCs. This same sample was also part of a study on T cells in Graves' hyperthyroidism and ophthalmopathy.

The input for sequencing was peripheral blood mononuclear cells (PBMCs), taken at new diagnosis, from a patient treated with antithyroid drugs. These receptor sequences come from a woman in her 30s with Graves disease.

This clonotype was seen ten or more times. V and J are TRBV28 and TRBJ2-3; weak D call: TRBD1 (6 bases). Germline V gene sequence: CDR1 MDHEN, CDR2 SYDVKM. The CDR3 runs to 16 residues. Trimming took 6 bases from V and 1 from J, leaving 17 bases between them. CDR3 residues: CASSRGGADGTDTQYF. Here the CDR3 DNA reads TGTGCCAGCAGCCGAGGGGGAGCAGACGGCACAGATACGCAGTATTTT.

There are many counts of this clonotype. The V gene is TRBV9, the J gene TRBJ2-7; the D is unclear. There are 16 residues in the CDR3. Trimming removed 3 bases from V and 0 bases from J, with 16 bases in between. CDR1 SGDLS and CDR2 YYNGEE come from the germline V gene. This CDR3 is CASSDSASGVSYEQYF. The CDR3 DNA is TGTGCCAGCAGCGATTCCGCCTCTGGGGTCTCCTACGAGCAGTACTTC.

This chain links TRBV4-2 with TRBJ2-7; TRBD2 agrees at 12 bases. J gave up 1 base and V 4 bases, and 5 bases lay outside the gene matches. From germline, CDR1 is LGHNA and CDR2 YNFKEQ. The CDR3 extends over 16 amino acids. In DNA form, the CDR3 reads TGTGCCAGCAGCCCCCCCGGGACTAGCGGGTCCTACGAGCAGTACTTC. It is translated as CASSPPGTSGSYEQYF.

The chain uses TRBV5-1 and TRBJ1-2, with D unclear. Germline CDR1 is SGHRS and CDR2 is YFSETQ. The CDR3 consists of 16 residues. Trimming removed 1 base from V and 4 bases from J, with 17 bases in between. The CDR3 DNA follows: TGCGCCAGCAGCTTGCATACAGAGCGGGTCGCCTATGGCTACACCTTC. This gives the protein CASSLHTERVAYGYTF.

This clonotype has just a few counts. A much larger clone is a single base away; this may be a read error. V usage is TRBV20-1 and J usage is TRBJ1-2; 9 bases are a match to TRBD1. Germline V gene data show CDR1 as DFQATT and CDR2 as SNEGSKA (reference sequence). CDR3 length: 13 residues. DNA for the CDR3: TGCAGTGCTGGGACAGGGACAGGCTATGTCTACACCTTC. This gives the protein CSAGTGTGYVYTF.

The chain uses TRBV28 and TRBJ2-7; tentatively, D is TRBD2 (5 bases). Germline CDR1 and CDR2: MDHEN and SYDVKM. CDR3 length equals 15 residues. Trimming removed 4 bases from V and 3 bases from J, with 16 bases in between. CDR3 protein: CASSSPRGLDYEQYF. The CDR3 DNA reads as TGTGCCAGCAGTTCCCCTCGGGGATTAGACTACGAGCAGTACTTC.

The chain couples TRBV11-2 to TRBJ1-1; TRBD1 might be the D (6 bases). Germline CDR1 is SGHAT and CDR2 is FQNNGV. V lost 5 bases and J 1 base, leaving 17 bases between the germline ends. The CDR3 is 16 amino acids. The CDR3 DNA reads as TGTGCCAGCAGCCAGATATGGGCAGGGGAGAACACTGAAGCTTTCTTT. It encodes CASSQIWAGENTEAFF.

This clonotype was seen a handful of times. V gene TRBV29-1 combines with J gene TRBJ2-1, with D maybe TRBD2 (5 bases). Trimming stripped 4 bases from V and 4 bases from J, with 14 bases between. The CDR3 consists of 14 residues. Germline CDR1 reads SQVTM; CDR2 reads ANQGSEA. The CDR3 nucleotides read TGCAGCGTTGGAGGCCAGCGGAGTTACAATGAGCAGTTCTTC. Translated: CSVGGQRSYNEQFF.

The chain combines TRBV19 with TRBJ1-2; unclear D gene. This CDR3 is built from 13 residues. Germline V gene data show CDR1 as LNHDA and CDR2 as SQIVND (reference sequence). The V gene lost 6 bases and the J gene lost 4 bases, with 12 bases spanning the gap. The CDR3 coding sequence is TGTGCCAGTAGAGCAACCTCCTCCTATGGCTACACCTTC. It specifies CASRATSSYGYTF.

The J gene is TRBJ2-5, the V gene TRBV6-1; perhaps TRBD1 as D (5 bases). Between the trimmed V and J ends, which lost 4 bases and 3 bases, there was a span of 6 bases. This CDR3 region has 12 residues. The germline V gene encodes CDR1 MNHNS and CDR2 SASEGT. The CDR3 DNA follows: TGTGCCAGCAGTGGACAGAAAGAGACCCAGTACTTC. It translates to CASSGQKETQYF.

This chain connects TRBV30 to TRBJ1-2, with D possibly TRBD1 on 5 matching bases. There are 15 residues in the CDR3. With 0 bases removed from V and 4 bases from J, the gap between germline ends came to 15 bases. The V gene's germline CDR1 is GTSNPN and CDR2 SVGIG (reference sequence). CDR3 DNA sequence: TGTGCCTGGAGTGTACGTCGGGACTCCTCCTATGGCTACACCTTC. Residues: CAWSVRRDSSYGYTF.

This clonotype was counted ten times or more. The rearrangement uses TRBV20-1 and TRBJ2-5; TRBD1 aligns across 9 bases. The CDR3 sequence is 13 residues long. Losses at the gene ends were 5 bases for V and 0 bases for J; bases not matched to a gene: 1. The germline CDR1 and CDR2 sequences are DFQATT and SNEGSKA (reference sequence). The CDR3 nucleotides are TGCAGTGCTGGGACAGGGAACCAAGAGACCCAGTACTTC. This encodes CSAGTGNQETQYF.

The sample holds a few counts of this clonotype. The gene calls are TRBV25-1 and TRBJ1-5, with D perhaps TRBD1 (5 bases). The ends were cut back, 7 bases at V and 6 bases at J, with 19 bases in the middle. The length of the CDR3 is 15 residues. Per the germline V gene, CDR1 is MGHDK and CDR2 is SYGVNS. The CDR3 loop is CASIHGSGFGQPQHF. The CDR3 region has the DNA TGTGCCAGCATCCACGGGTCAGGGTTCGGTCAGCCCCAGCATTTT.

The chain carries TRBV15 and TRBJ2-7; 14 nucleotides agree with TRBD2. The trim removed 5 bases at V and 0 bases at J, leaving 3 bases unmatched. The V gene's germline CDR1 is LNHNV and CDR2 YYDKDF (reference sequence). This CDR3 region has 16 residues. The CDR3 is CATSAGTSGSSYEQYF. The CDR3 DNA is TGTGCCACCAGCGCCGGGACTAGCGGGAGCTCCTACGAGCAGTACTTC. The entire variable domain, with the rest obtained from reference TRBV15 and TRBJ2-7, is as follows: DAMVIQNPRYQVTQFGKPVTLSCSQTLNHNVMYWYQQKSSQAPKLLFHYYDKDFNNEADTPDNFQSRRPNTSFCFLDIRSPGLGDTAMYLCATSAGTSGSSYEQYFGPGTRLTVT.

This clonotype was seen repeatedly, ten times or more. The chain employs TRBV13 and TRBJ2-1; 9 bases align to TRBD2. This CDR3 is built from 16 residues. CDR1 and CDR2 (germline): PRHDT, FYEKMQ (reference sequence). V lost 5 bases to trimming and J lost 4 bases; unmatched junction nucleotides: 9. The DNA for the CDR3 is TGTGCCAGCAGCCCAGACGGACTAGCGATTTACAATGAGCAGTTCTTC. This translates into CASSPDGLAIYNEQFF.

This chain links TRBV2 with TRBJ1-2; 7 bases are shared with TRBD1. Germline lookup yields CDR1 SNHLY and CDR2 FYNNEI. V lost 4 bases and J lost 6; bases outside the gene matches: 8. The CDR3 extends over 14 amino acids. The CDR3 spells CASSGTTGVDGYTF. For the CDR3, the DNA is TGTGCCAGCAGTGGCACAACAGGGGTTGATGGCTACACCTTC.

This clonotype occurred a few times. This chain connects TRBV5-6 to TRBJ2-7, with 8 bases fitting TRBD2. The CDR3 runs to 16 residues. With V trimmed by 5 bases and J by 0 bases, 10 bases remained unmatched. Germline V gene data show CDR1 as SGHDT and CDR2 as YYEEEE. Written as DNA, the CDR3 is TGTGCCAGCAGTACCATCATAGCGGGATTCTCCTACGAGCAGTACTTC. It translates to CASSTIIAGFSYEQYF.